This T cell receptor beta chain was observed in a study of cytomegalovirus exposure and HLA in healthy donors. On this clone: What it binds is not known.

This PCR relied on a set of 60 Vbeta primers and 13 Jbeta primers. The assay was immunoSEQ multiplex PCR, and TCRdb's table has in-frame clones only and misses some. The data contain 150,000 or so clones, 84% of them seen just once; the ten biggest clones take up around 6%. Findings and caveats of the study: Presence/absence analyses treated sequencing depth as roughly uniform across donors. Per published accounts, TCR beta sequences correctly predicted the HLA-A and HLA-B alleles of most subjects. Fewer N-insertions than the roughly 700-donor mean were reportedly shown by an Asian-associated ancestry cluster in a later analysis.

CDR1 SNHLY and CDR2 FYNNEI come from the germline V gene. V was clipped by 9 bases and J by 7 bases, with 18 bases between them. The CDR3 length is 13 residues. The rearrangement links TRBV2 to TRBJ1-2; a weak D match, TRBD1 (6 bases). The source of this sequence is a man aged 45 to 65 in good health and CMV-seropositive. Sequenced: PBMCs. DNA for the CDR3: TGTGCCAGGCTCCCTGAGGGGGTAGGTGGCTACACCTTC. Translating gives CARLPEGVGGYTF.